Presented here are 15 T cell receptor beta chains from one specimen sequenced in a study of blood T cell repertoires in COVID-19 (dated by TCRdb to 2018 to 2021). The library came from the immunoSEQ multiplex PCR assay. TCRdb holds this immuneACCESS table with in-frame rearrangements only. Some clones are missing; in checked studies, unresolved V genes explain under half, and the rest has no known cause. For this sample there are more than 40,000 clones; approximately 90% appear just once. Roughly 13% of the sample lies in the top ten. The sample consisted of peripheral blood. The receptor source for this set is a man at least 80 years old with acute or convalescent COVID-19.

The chain links TRBV6-2 or TRBV6-3 to TRBJ2-1, with D uncertain. There are 15 residues in the CDR3. Germline lookup yields CDR1 MNHEY and CDR2 SVGEGT. The germline V and J ends were trimmed by 2 bases and 7 bases, with 15 bases remaining between them. CDR3: CASSYPPTSRNEQFF. In nucleotides, the CDR3 is TGTGCCAGCAGTTACCCTCCAACCAGCAGGAATGAGCAGTTCTTC.

V and J are TRBV6-5 and TRBJ1-2, with a possible D match to TRBD1 (5 bases). In germline, CDR1 is MNHEY, CDR2 SVGAGI. Trimming stripped 5 bases from V and 8 bases from J, with 15 bases between. The CDR3 length is 13 residues. CDR3 coding DNA: TGTGCCAGCAGTCGAATGGGGGGGAACGGCTACACCTTC. Translation gives CASSRMGGNGYTF.

DNA for the CDR3: TGTGCCAGCGGGGGGGGAAATACGCAGTATTTT. Translated: CASGGGNTQYF. The rearrangement links TRBV6-5 to TRBJ2-3, with 7 bases fitting TRBD2. Germline V CDR1 and CDR2: MNHEY, SVGAGI. V was clipped by 8 bases and J by 7 bases; unmatched bases: 3. The CDR3 contains 11 residues.

The rearrangement links TRBV19 to TRBJ2-2; D gene unclear. CDR3 length equals 14 residues. Trimming cost V 3 bases and J 0 bases, with 5 bases left between them. Germline lookup yields CDR1 LNHDA and CDR2 SQIVND (reference sequence). CDR3 sequence: CASSITANTGELFF. The DNA of the CDR3 is TGTGCCAGTAGTATCACAGCGAACACCGGGGAGCTGTTTTTT.

The rearrangement links TRBV7-2 to TRBJ1-6; 9 bases align to TRBD1. Trimming removed 5 bases from V and 13 bases from J; junction bases left unmatched: 12. The germline V gene encodes CDR1 SGHTA and CDR2 FQGNSA. This CDR3 has 15 amino acids. The CDR3 spells CASSPFFIQGAPLHF. Here the CDR3 DNA reads TGTGCCAGCAGCCCGTTTTTTATACAGGGGGCTCCCCTCCACTTT.

This clone came up once. The gene calls are TRBV18 and TRBJ2-3; 13 positions agree with TRBD2. The CDR3 is made up of 16 amino acids. With 6 bases clipped from V and 5 bases from J, the junction kept 8 bases outside the gene matches. The V gene's germline CDR1 is KGHSH and CDR2 LQKENI. DNA of the CDR3: TGTGCCAGCTCCCTGGGACTAGCGGGGCTCCGAGATACGCAGTATTTT. Protein: CASSLGLAGLRDTQYF.

V gene TRBV29-1 combines with J gene TRBJ1-3; D not certain. Deletions cut 8 bases from V and 0 bases from J, with 11 bases between. The CDR3 sequence is 13 residues long. CDR1 and CDR2 from the germline V gene are SQVTM and ANQGSEA. The CDR3 DNA follows: TGCAGCAGTCAGGATACCTCTGGAAACACCATATATTTT. Its protein is CSSQDTSGNTIYF.

The chain has TRBV24-1 and TRBJ2-1; maybe TRBD1 (6 bases). V lost 4 bases to trimming and J lost 4 bases, with 19 bases between them. Germline lookup yields CDR1 KGHDR and CDR2 SFDVKD. There are 17 residues in the CDR3. The CDR3 reads CATSDATGMGVYNEQFF. The DNA for the CDR3 is TGTGCCACCAGTGACGCCACAGGGATGGGGGTTTACAATGAGCAGTTCTTC.

The chain has TRBV10-1 and TRBJ1-2, with unresolved D. Germline values: CDR1 WNHNN, CDR2 SYGVQD (reference sequence). The CDR3 consists of 14 residues. The V end lost 0 bases, the J end lost 7 bases, and 12 bases lay between the germline ends. The CDR3 DNA is TGCGCCAGCAGTGAGTCGGGCTCTTCGGCTGGCTACACCTTC. It codes for CASSESGSSAGYTF.

The CDR3 sequence: CASSPVFRNNQPQHF. CDR3 coding DNA: TGTGCCAGCAGTCCGGTGTTCAGGAACAATCAGCCCCAGCATTTT. The chain uses TRBV28 and TRBJ1-5; D gene uncertain. The length of the CDR3 is 15 residues. The V gene's germline CDR1 is MDHEN and CDR2 SYDVKM. The V and J ends lost 5 bases and 3 bases respectively, with 14 bases between them. Complete variable domain (other parts from reference TRBV28 and TRBJ1-5): DVKVTQSSRYLVKRTGEKVFLECVQDMDHENMFWYRQDPGLGLRLIYFSYDVKMKEKGDIPEGYSVSREKKERFSLILESASTNQTSMYLCASSPVFRNNQPQHFGDGTRLSIL.

J is TRBJ2-5 and V is TRBV6-1; no clear D. The V gene's germline CDR1 is MNHNS and CDR2 SASEGT. This CDR3 spans 15 amino acids. The V and J ends lost 0 bases and 2 bases respectively, with 10 bases between them. In nucleotides, the CDR3 is TGTGCCAGCAGTGAAGCGCTTGCAGTTCAAGAGACCCAGTACTTC. It specifies CASSEALAVQETQYF.

This clone was recorded only once. This rearrangement joins TRBV28 to TRBJ2-3; TRBD1 might be the D (5 bases). The germline V gene has CDR1 MDHEN and CDR2 SYDVKM. The CDR3 totals 14 residues. Trimming left V 3 bases short and J 2 bases short, with 9 bases between. CDR3 nucleotides: TGTGCCAGCAGTTTGAACAGGCCCACAGATACGCAGTATTTT. Encoded protein: CASSLNRPTDTQYF. The variable domain in full, completed from reference TRBV28 and TRBJ2-3, reads DVKVTQSSRYLVKRTGEKVFLECVQDMDHENMFWYRQDPGLGLRLIYFSYDVKMKEKGDIPEGYSVSREKKERFSLILESASTNQTSMYLCASSLNRPTDTQYFGPGTRLTVL.

V is TRBV11-2 and J is TRBJ2-3, with D possibly being TRBD2 (6 bases). Germline CDR1 is SGHAT and CDR2 is FQNNGV. The ends were cut back, 1 base at V and 4 bases at J, with 9 bases in the middle. The CDR3 is 14 amino acids. CDR3 DNA: TGTGCCAGCAGCTTAGCCTGGGGGGCAGATACGCAGTATTTT. This sequence encodes CASSLAWGADTQYF.

This sequence joins TRBV7-9 and TRBJ2-3, with TRBD2 as a possible D gene (7 bases). The CDR3 loop spans 16 amino acids. Germline assignment: CDR1 SEHNR and CDR2 FQNEAQ (reference sequence). V gave up 0 bases and J gave up 5 bases, with 15 bases separating them. This CDR3 is CASSLAGRGPGDTQYF. The CDR3 region has the DNA TGTGCCAGCAGCTTAGCAGGGCGGGGGCCGGGAGATACGCAGTATTTT.

This clone was seen a handful of times. The rearrangement links TRBV12-3 or TRBV12-4 to TRBJ1-2; TRBD1 matches at 11 bases. The CDR3 has 13 amino acids. Trimming at V came to 4 bases and at J to 7 bases, leaving 2 bases not matched to a gene. CDR3 nucleotide sequence: TGTGCCAGCAGTTGGGGACAGGGGGTTGGCTACACCTTC. It yields the protein CASSWGQGVGYTF.